Below, 26 T cell receptor beta chains from the same sample are listed, as sequenced in a study of T cells in Graves' hyperthyroidism and ophthalmopathy (dated by TCRdb to the late 2010s). Library construction relied on multiplex PCR. This sample was sequenced with an Illumina HiSeq 2000. TCR beta CDR3 regions were amplified from RNA transcripts. A first-round RT-PCR of the TCR CDR3 used the HTBI primer set with the Qiagen OneStep RT-PCR kit. The public reads were run again by TCRdb, first through fastp at Q25 and then through MiXCR, and only productive beta chains were kept. Entries are consolidated by CDR3 protein sequence, retaining the most common genes and DNA. Within this sample are about 720,000 distinct CDR3 sequences, with approximately 19% of them counted one time only. The ten largest clones take up around 15% of the sample. Sequenced input: blood. The receptor source for this set is a woman aged 45-60 years with Graves' hyperthyroidism that later progressed to Graves' ophthalmopathy.

This clonotype showed up just a few times. V gene TRBV24-1 combines with J gene TRBJ1-2; maybe TRBD1 (6 bases). The CDR3 covers 14 residues. Looked up from germline, CDR1 is KGHDR and CDR2 is SFDVKD. The V end lost 7 bases, the J end lost 4 bases, and 15 bases lay between the germline ends. The CDR3 loop reads CATSPGGTFYGYTF. The DNA for the CDR3 is TGTGCCACCAGCCCAGGAGGGACATTCTATGGCTACACCTTC.

The chain combines TRBV6-2 or TRBV6-3 with TRBJ2-3, with D possibly being TRBD1 or TRBD2 (5 bases each). The ends were cut back, 1 base at V and 4 bases at J, with 18 bases in the middle. The germline gives CDR1 MNHEY, CDR2 SVGEGT. CDR3 length: 17 amino acids. CDR3 amino acids: CASSYLTSLGVPDTQYF. CDR3 nucleotide sequence: TGTGCCAGCAGTTACTTGACATCACTGGGGGTCCCAGATACGCAGTATTTT.

CDR3 in amino acids: CSVEVKGRGTGELFF. CDR3 nucleotides: TGCAGCGTTGAAGTGAAGGGGAGGGGAACCGGGGAGCTGTTTTTT. The chain recombines TRBV29-1 with TRBJ2-2, with 7 bases matching TRBD2. The V and J ends lost 1 base and 5 bases, in that order; junction bases with no gene match: 7. The CDR3 loop spans 15 amino acids. Germline V CDR1 and CDR2: SQVTM, ANQGSEA.

Details on this clonotype: A much larger clone differs from this one at a single base, so this may be a read error. V is TRBV5-1 and J is TRBJ2-1; D not certain. This CDR3 contains 14 residues. Per germline, CDR1 SGHRS and CDR2 YFSETQ. CDR3 residues: CVSSPGRAYNEQFF. In DNA form, the CDR3 reads TGCGTCAGCAGCCCCGGTCGTGCCTACAATGAGCAGTTCTTC.

In this sample, this clonotype turned up many times. The CDR3 protein is CASSLSPDGRASAEAFF. Here the CDR3 DNA reads TGTGCCAGCAGCTTATCCCCTGACGGACGGGCCTCGGCTGAAGCTTTCTTT. The chain carries TRBV7-2 and TRBJ1-1; no reliable D call. The CDR3 is 17 residues long. Trimming left V 2 bases short and J 6 bases short, with 22 bases between. CDR1 and CDR2 from the germline V gene are SGHTA and FQGNSA.

This clonotype was recorded many times. The chain has TRBV18 and TRBJ2-7; D might be TRBD1 (6 bases). Trimming took off 3 bases at V and 1 base at J, with 7 bases between the two ends. The CDR3 sequence is 13 residues long. Germline V gene data show CDR1 as KGHSH and CDR2 as LQKENI. CDR3 sequence (DNA): TGTGCCAGCTCACCCCAGGGGTCCTACGAGCAGTACTTC. Translating it yields CASSPQGSYEQYF. Full variable domain (outside the CDR3, taken from reference TRBV18 and TRBJ2-7): NAGVMQNPRHLVRRRGQEARLRCSPMKGHSHVYWYRQLPEEGLKFMVYLQKENIIDESGMPKERFSAEFPKEGPSILRIQQVVRGDSAAYFCASSPQGSYEQYFGPGTRLTVT.

Many counts were recorded for this clonotype. V and J are TRBV30 and TRBJ1-5; unclear D gene. The germline gives CDR1 GTSNPN, CDR2 SVGIG (reference sequence). The CDR3 is 12 residues long. Trimming stripped 0 bases from V and 6 bases from J, with 6 bases between. The CDR3 DNA is TGTGCCTGGAGTGTGGGGAGTCAGCCCCAGCATTTT. Protein product: CAWSVGSQPQHF.

This chain links TRBV11-2 with TRBJ1-3; D might be TRBD1 (5 bases). Trimming cost V 4 bases and J 0 bases, with 19 bases left between them. The CDR3 contains 18 residues. The V gene's germline CDR1 is SGHAT and CDR2 FQNNGV. Here the CDR3 reads CASSSHGTRDASGNTIYF. The CDR3, as DNA: TGTGCCAGCAGCTCCCACGGGACCCGGGACGCCTCTGGAAACACCATATATTTT.

V gene TRBV19 combines with J gene TRBJ1-6, with D possibly TRBD1 on 6 matching bases. V lost 7 bases and J 7 bases, leaving 14 bases between the germline ends. The CDR3 runs 14 residues. Germline CDR1 reads LNHDA; CDR2 reads SQIVND (reference sequence). Written as DNA, the CDR3 is TGTGCCAGTACCTCTACAGGGTCCAATTCACCCCTCCACTTT. Its translation is CASTSTGSNSPLHF.

This clonotype was observed a handful of times. This chain joins TRBV9 and TRBJ1-2, with TRBD1 identical over 7 bases. Germline V gives CDR1 SGDLS, CDR2 YYNGEE. This CDR3 is built from 14 residues. The trim removed 1 base at V and 8 bases at J, leaving 8 bases unmatched. CDR3 coding DNA: TGTGCCAGCAGCGTAAACCGGGACAGAGGCGGCTACACCTTC. Its protein is CASSVNRDRGGYTF.

V and J are TRBV3-1 and TRBJ1-3; possibly TRBD1 for D (6 bases). Germline V gives CDR1 LGHDT, CDR2 YNNKEL (reference sequence). V gave up 7 bases and J gave up 2 bases, with 15 bases separating them. This CDR3 contains 15 residues. CDR3 protein: CASTPNRDAGNTIYF. As DNA, the CDR3 is TGTGCCAGCACCCCGAACAGGGACGCTGGAAACACCATATATTTT.

This clonotype was recorded a few times. J is TRBJ1-5 and V is TRBV7-2; D possibly corresponds to TRBD1 (6 bases). Trimming left V 1 base short and J 2 bases short, with 12 bases between. Germline V gene sequence: CDR1 SGHTA, CDR2 FQGNSA. The CDR3 runs to 16 residues. CDR3: CASSLVGGAGNQPQHF. CDR3 nucleotides: TGTGCCAGCAGCTTAGTGGGGGGGGCCGGCAATCAGCCCCAGCATTTT. The complete variable domain, with remaining parts taken from reference TRBV7-2 and TRBJ1-5, reads GAGVSQSPSNKVTEKGKDVELRCDPISGHTALYWYRQSLGQGLEFLIYFQGNSAPDKSGLPSDRFSAERTGGSVSTLTIQRTQQEDSAVYLCASSLVGGAGNQPQHFGDGTRLSIL.

This clonotype was seen at least ten times. The CDR3 DNA reads TGCGCCAGCAGCCCCGACAGGGTTGAAGCTTTCTTT. Its protein product is CASSPDRVEAFF. The chain couples TRBV5-1 to TRBJ1-1; 7 bases line up with TRBD1. Trimming took 4 bases from V and 7 from J; bases not matched to a gene: 4. From germline, CDR1 is SGHRS and CDR2 YFSETQ. The CDR3 runs 12 residues. Filled out from reference TRBV5-1 and TRBJ1-1, the complete variable domain reads KAGVTQTPRYLIKTRGQQVTLSCSPISGHRSVSWYQQTPGQGLQFLFEYFSETQRNKGNFPGRFSGRQFSNSRSEMNVSTLELGDSALYLCASSPDRVEAFFGQGTRLTVV.

This clonotype appeared a few times. The chain employs TRBV5-4 and TRBJ1-4, with 7 bases aligning to TRBD1. The CDR3 is 13 residues long. Per germline, CDR1 SGHNT and CDR2 YYREEE (reference sequence). With V trimmed by 4 bases and J by 6 bases, 3 bases remained unmatched. The CDR3 DNA sequence: TGTGCCAGCAGCACAGGGGTAGATGAAAAACTGTTTTTT. This gives the protein CASSTGVDEKLFF.

This clonotype was seen repeatedly, ten times or more. The J gene is TRBJ2-7, the V gene TRBV15; D unclear. Germline-derived CDR1 and CDR2 are LNHNV and YYDKDF (reference sequence). Trimming left V 1 base short and J 2 bases short, with 6 bases between. The CDR3 length is 13 residues. The CDR3 reads CATSRGATYEQYF. In nucleotides, the CDR3 is TGTGCCACCAGCAGAGGTGCAACCTACGAGCAGTACTTC. The whole variable domain, remainder taken from reference TRBV15 and TRBJ2-7, is DAMVIQNPRYQVTQFGKPVTLSCSQTLNHNVMYWYQQKSSQAPKLLFHYYDKDFNNEADTPDNFQSRRPNTSFCFLDIRSPGLGDTAMYLCATSRGATYEQYFGPGTRLTVT.

This clonotype was detected a few times. The CDR3 loop is CASSDWRGQGGQPQHF. CDR3 DNA: TGTGCCAGCAGTGACTGGAGGGGACAGGGCGGCCAGCCCCAGCATTTT. V usage is TRBV6-2 or TRBV6-3 and J usage is TRBJ1-5, with TRBD1 matching over 9 bases. Germline CDR1 MNHEY, CDR2 SVGEGT. V lost 5 bases, J lost 7 bases, and 12 bases stayed unmatched. The CDR3 runs to 16 residues.

Remarks on this clonotype: A read error may explain this, as a much larger clone is one base away. V usage is TRBV7-6 and J usage is TRBJ2-5; no clear D. CDR1 SGHVS and CDR2 FNYEAQ come from the germline V gene. The CDR3 is 14 residues long. Trimming removed 4 bases from V and 2 bases from J, with 11 bases in between. CDR3 protein: CASSSRETQETQYF. CDR3 nucleotide sequence: TGTGCCAGCAGCTCGCGAGAGACACAAGAGACCCAGTACTTC.

With regard to this clonotype: A much larger clonotype is one base distant, so this may be a read error. V is TRBV27 and J is TRBJ2-5, with unresolved D. This CDR3 has 13 amino acids. Germline CDR1 MNHEY, CDR2 SMNVEV (reference sequence). The CDR3, as DNA: TGTGCCGGCAGCTTCACTAATTCAAGGGCCCAGTACTTC. Its translation: CAGSFTNSRAQYF.

This clonotype showed up many times. The chain combines TRBV2 with TRBJ2-3; D remains ambiguous. The germline V gene encodes CDR1 SNHLY and CDR2 FYNNEI. Trimming shortened V by 2 bases and J by 6 bases, and 15 bases separated the two germline ends. The CDR3 contains 15 residues. The CDR3 DNA reads as TGTGCCAGCAGTGAAAAAGTCAGCTCTCCGGATACGCAGTATTTT. It is translated as CASSEKVSSPDTQYF.

This clonotype was recorded at least ten times. J is TRBJ2-7 and V is TRBV3-1, with D tentatively TRBD1 or TRBD2 (6 bases each). Trimming stripped 2 bases from V and 1 base from J, with 12 bases between. This CDR3 is built from 15 residues. Germline CDR1 LGHDT, CDR2 YNNKEL (reference sequence). CDR3 in DNA: TGTGCCAGCAGCCAAACGTGGGGGGCTTCCTACGAGCAGTACTTC. It is translated as CASSQTWGASYEQYF.

The table lists this clonotype with a count of one. The J gene is TRBJ2-7, the V gene TRBV13; 9 bases agree with TRBD1. V lost 3 bases, J lost 5 bases, and 8 bases stayed unmatched. The CDR3 covers 15 residues. Germline V CDR1 and CDR2: PRHDT, FYEKMQ (reference sequence). The DNA for the CDR3 is TGTGCCAGCAGCTTTACCGGGACAGGGCTCGACGAGCAGTACTTC. The encoded protein is CASSFTGTGLDEQYF. The whole variable domain, filled in from reference TRBV13 and TRBJ2-7, reads AAGVIQSPRHLIKEKRETATLKCYPIPRHDTVYWYQQGPGQDPQFLISFYEKMQSDKGSIPDRFSAQQFSDYHSELNMSSLELGDSALYFCASSFTGTGLDEQYFGPGTRLTVT.

This clonotype was picked up one time. The chain has TRBV19 and TRBJ1-4; D is perhaps TRBD1 (6 bases). The CDR3 covers 15 residues. Germline CDR1 reads LNHDA; CDR2 reads SQIVND (reference sequence). V was clipped by 6 bases and J by 3 bases, with 14 bases between them. CDR3 sequence reads: CASRDSKGANEKLFF. In nucleotides, the CDR3 is TGTGCCAGTAGGGACAGTAAGGGAGCTAATGAAAAACTGTTTTTT.

This clonotype was observed at least ten times. This sequence joins TRBV7-8 and TRBJ1-2; D unresolved. The germline V gene has CDR1 SGHVS and CDR2 FQNEAQ. The CDR3 is 14 amino acids. V lost 7 bases to trimming and J lost 1 base, with 13 bases between them. The CDR3 loop reads CASTPHRGNYGYTF. The CDR3 region has the DNA TGTGCCAGCACCCCTCACCGGGGTAACTATGGCTACACCTTC.

The chain is built from TRBV14 and TRBJ2-6; no clear D gene. Trimming cost V 1 base and J 0 bases, with 7 bases left between them. CDR1 and CDR2 (germline): SGHDN, FVKESK. This CDR3 contains 16 residues. CDR3 region: CASSQVRFSGANVLTF. The CDR3 nucleotides are TGTGCCAGCAGCCAAGTTCGGTTCTCTGGGGCCAACGTCCTGACTTTC.

In its sample, this clonotype was seen many times. The gene calls are TRBV2 and TRBJ1-5; D is undetermined. Germline assignment: CDR1 SNHLY and CDR2 FYNNEI. V shed 6 bases and J shed 1 base, with 13 bases lying between them. The CDR3 has 15 residues. CDR3 bases: TGTGCCAGCAGGGCCGGGCGGAGGAGCAATCAGCCCCAGCATTTT. As protein: CASRAGRRSNQPQHF.

A few counts support this clonotype. This chain uses TRBV6-1 with TRBJ2-2; perhaps TRBD2 as D (7 bases). The CDR3 length is 14 residues. The V end lost 6 bases, the J end lost 3 bases, and 11 bases lay between the germline ends. Germline lookup yields CDR1 MNHNS and CDR2 SASEGT. This chain's CDR3 is CASRGGADTGELFF. CDR3 sequence (DNA): TGTGCCAGCAGGGGGGGGGCGGACACCGGGGAGCTGTTTTTT.